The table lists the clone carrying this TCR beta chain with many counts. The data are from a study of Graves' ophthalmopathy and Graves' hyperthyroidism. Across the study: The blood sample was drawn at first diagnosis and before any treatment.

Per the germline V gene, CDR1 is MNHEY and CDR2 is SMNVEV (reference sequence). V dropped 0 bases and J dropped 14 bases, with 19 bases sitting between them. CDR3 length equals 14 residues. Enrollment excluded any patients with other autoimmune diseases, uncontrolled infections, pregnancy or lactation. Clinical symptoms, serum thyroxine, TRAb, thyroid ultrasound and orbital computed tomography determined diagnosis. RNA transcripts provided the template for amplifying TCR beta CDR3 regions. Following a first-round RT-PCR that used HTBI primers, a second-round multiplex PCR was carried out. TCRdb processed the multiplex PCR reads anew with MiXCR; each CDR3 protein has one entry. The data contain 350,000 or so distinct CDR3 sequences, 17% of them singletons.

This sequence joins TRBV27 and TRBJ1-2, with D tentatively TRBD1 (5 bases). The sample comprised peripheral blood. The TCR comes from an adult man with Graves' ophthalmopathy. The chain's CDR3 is CASSLSSGDGAGTF. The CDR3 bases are TGTGCCAGCAGTTTATCGTCCGGGGACGGAGCCGGAACCTTC.